This is a list of T cell receptor beta chains from one sample in a study of T cells after yellow fever vaccination. TCRdb itself ran the 5' RACE reads through MiXCR, one entry per CDR3 protein. Of roughly 190,000 distinct CDR3 sequences listed, 11% are singletons. Sequenced material: CD8+ T cells sorted from PBMCs, taken 15 days after the yellow fever booster vaccination. Receptor source: a man between 18 and 29 years old who received the YFV17D yellow fever vaccine. Both conserved end residues are part of each CDR3. The D gene is left open where the match is weak. Part of the rows lack a size; the others show once, few, many or a class for expanded clones.

v_gene	d_gene	j_gene	abundance	CDR3nt	CDR3aa
TRBV7-3	TRBD2	TRBJ2-5	few	TGTGCCAGCAGCTTAGGGGCCCCGGGACTAGCGGAACAAGAGACCCAGTACTTC	CASSLGAPGLAEQETQYF
TRBV12-3/TRBV12-4	TRBD2	TRBJ2-1	few	TGTGCCAGCATACGCGGGGGAAATGAGCAGTTCTTC	CASIRGGNEQFF
TRBV7-8	.	TRBJ2-1	few	TGTGCCAGCAGCTTAGAAAGGATACCGCAGTTCTTC	CASSLERIPQFF
TRBV12-3/TRBV12-4	.	TRBJ1-3	.	TGTGCCAGCAGTTTAGCCTCGGTCATCTCTGGAAACACCATATATTTT	CASSLASVISGNTIYF
TRBV28	.	TRBJ2-5	many	TGTGCCAGCAGTCCCCAGGAGACCCAGTACTTC	CASSPQETQYF
TRBV7-9	.	TRBJ2-1	.	TGTGCCAGCAGCTTTCCCCGGACAGAGGGCAATGAGCAGTTCTTC	CASSFPRTEGNEQFF
TRBV6-2/TRBV6-3	TRBD2	TRBJ2-1	few	TGTGCCAGCAGTCTCTCTAGCGGGGGGGCTGGAGAGCAGTTCTTC	CASSLSSGGAGEQFF
TRBV4-1	.	TRBJ2-1	.	TGCGCCAGCAGCCAAGCGGACATCCCCTACAATGAGCAGTTCTTC	CASSQADIPYNEQFF
TRBV15	.	TRBJ1-2	many	TGTGCCACCAGCAGAGACGAAACGGCCTCCAGGATCTATGGCTACACCTTC	CATSRDETASRIYGYTF
TRBV7-9	.	TRBJ2-7	many	TGTGCCAGCAGCTTAGCTTCCCACGAGCAGTACTTC	CASSLASHEQYF
TRBV4-1	.	TRBJ1-1	once	TGCGCCAGCAGCCAAGATGAGACTTTCTACATGAACACTGAAGCTTTCTTT	CASSQDETFYMNTEAFF
TRBV28	.	TRBJ2-5	.	TGTGCCAGCTACTCTTCCGGAGGGACAGATTTAACCCAGTACTTC	CASYSSGGTDLTQYF
TRBV7-9	.	TRBJ2-1	.	TGTGCCAGCAGCCGAGCCCCAGGGCAGTTCTTC	CASSRAPGQFF
TRBV28	.	TRBJ1-5	.	TGTGCCAGCAGTTTTAGGCGGTATAGCAATCAGCCCCAGCATTTT	CASSFRRYSNQPQHF
TRBV7-9	TRBD1	TRBJ2-6	.	TGTGCCAGCAGCCATACTATAGCCTCCCGACAGGGTTCGGTGGATGGGGCCAACGTCCTGACTTTC	CASSHTIASRQGSVDGANVLTF
TRBV7-9	.	TRBJ1-1	.	TGTGCCAGCAGCGGTCCCCCCCGGGGGATGAACACTGAAGCTTTCTTT	CASSGPPRGMNTEAFF
TRBV11-2	TRBD2	TRBJ2-1	.	TGTGCCAGCAGCTCCTTTAGCCTCCGGACTAGCGGGCACAATGAGCAGTTCTTC	CASSSFSLRTSGHNEQFF
TRBV7-9	TRBD2	TRBJ2-1	many	TGTGCCAGCAGCTCGCGGGGGGGTTACAATGAGCAGTTCTTC	CASSSRGGYNEQFF
TRBV5-1	.	TRBJ2-2	many	TGCGCCAGCAGCTTAAAGCCGGGAAATGGGGCCGGGGAGCTGTTTTTT	CASSLKPGNGAGELFF
TRBV20-1	.	TRBJ2-3	few	TGCAGTGCTAGAGCGGCGGGGGCTAGTGGAGTCGGTATAGATACGCAGTATTTT	CSARAAGASGVGIDTQYF